A single T cell receptor beta chain is shown here with its context. Antigen specificity is unknown. The data stem from a study of glioma-infiltrating T cells. In the study overall: Around 1 million peripheral T cells were targeted at about 4.5- to 10-fold coverage.

The iRepertoire nested amplicon-rescue multiplex PCR amplified TCR alpha and beta CDR3s from RNA. A single record per CDR3 protein comes from TCRdb applying MiXCR to the multiplex PCR reads. The sample holds around 350,000 distinct CDR3 sequences; more than 35% are singletons and the top ten take more than 10%. Broader study findings: Tissue and blood shared very few CDR3 sequences.

The sequence derives from a human donor with low-grade glioma or glioblastoma, undergoing nonglioma brain surgery, or in good health (not recorded which). Sequenced material: glioma tissue, nonneoplastic brain tissue, or PBMCs (not recorded which).

CDR3 nucleotides: TGTGCCAGCAGCCAACGGCTAGCGGGAACCGAGACCCAGTACTTC. Its protein product is CASSQRLAGTETQYF. J is TRBJ2-5 and V is TRBV28; TRBD2 matches at 9 bases. The CDR3 covers 15 residues. Trimming took 6 bases from V and 5 from J; bases not matched to a gene: 10. Germline assignment: CDR1 MDHEN and CDR2 SYDVKM.